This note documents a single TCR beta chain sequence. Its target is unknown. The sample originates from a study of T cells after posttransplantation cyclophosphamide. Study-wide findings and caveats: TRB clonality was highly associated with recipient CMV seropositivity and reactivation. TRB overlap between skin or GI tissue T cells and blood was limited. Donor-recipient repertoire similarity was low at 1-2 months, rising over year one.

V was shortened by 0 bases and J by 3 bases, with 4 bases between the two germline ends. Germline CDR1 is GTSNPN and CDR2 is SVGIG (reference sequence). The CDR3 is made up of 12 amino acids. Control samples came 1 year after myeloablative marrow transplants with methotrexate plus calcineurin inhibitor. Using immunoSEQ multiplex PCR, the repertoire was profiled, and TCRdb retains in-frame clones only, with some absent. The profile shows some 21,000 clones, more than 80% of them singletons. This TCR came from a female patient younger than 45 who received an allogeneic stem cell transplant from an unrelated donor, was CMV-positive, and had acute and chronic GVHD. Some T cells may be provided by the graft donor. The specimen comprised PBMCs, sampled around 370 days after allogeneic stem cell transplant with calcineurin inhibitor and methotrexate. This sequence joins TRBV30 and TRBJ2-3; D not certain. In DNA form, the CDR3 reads TGTGCCTGGAGTGTGAGTACAGATACGCAGTATTTT. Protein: CAWSVSTDTQYF.